Sequencing of this T cell receptor beta chain was carried out in a study of blood T cell repertoires in COVID-19. Whole-study context: Researchers got acute and convalescent COVID-19 samples from the United States, Italy and Spain. The cDNA or gDNA used as material had been derived from T cells, B-cell-depleted T cells, or PBMCs.

Original methodology: Reference gene primer amplification in the assay estimated nucleated cell counts. Measured with immunoSEQ multiplex PCR; TCRdb has only the in-frame clones, and not every one. V and J calls and clone size are as listed in that table; D and trimming were resolved from the DNA. This sample has approximately 40,000 clones; more than 90% occur once, and the top ten carry about 5.5%. The TCR comes from a woman aged 80 or over with acute or convalescent COVID-19. Sequenced input: peripheral blood.

CDR3 sequence: CASSPTGGSMWGTDTQYF. DNA for the CDR3: TGTGCCAGCAGCCCTACGGGGGGTAGCATGTGGGGCACAGATACGCAGTATTTT. V is TRBV9 and J is TRBJ2-3, with 7 bases lining up with TRBD2. CDR3 length: 18 amino acids. The germline V gene has CDR1 SGDLS and CDR2 YYNGEE. V dropped 4 bases and J dropped 1; count of bases not matched to a gene: 15.